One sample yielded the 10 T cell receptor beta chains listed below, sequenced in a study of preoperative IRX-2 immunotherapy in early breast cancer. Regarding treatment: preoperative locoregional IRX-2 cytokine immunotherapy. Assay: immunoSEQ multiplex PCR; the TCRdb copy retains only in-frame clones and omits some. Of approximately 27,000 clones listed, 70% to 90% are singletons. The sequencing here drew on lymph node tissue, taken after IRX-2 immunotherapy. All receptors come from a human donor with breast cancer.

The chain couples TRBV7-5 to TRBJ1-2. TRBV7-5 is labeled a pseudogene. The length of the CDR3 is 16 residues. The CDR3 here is CASSLELQVPNYGYTF. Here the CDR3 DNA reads TGTGCCAGCAGCTTGGAGCTCCAGGTTCCAAACTATGGCTACACCTTC.

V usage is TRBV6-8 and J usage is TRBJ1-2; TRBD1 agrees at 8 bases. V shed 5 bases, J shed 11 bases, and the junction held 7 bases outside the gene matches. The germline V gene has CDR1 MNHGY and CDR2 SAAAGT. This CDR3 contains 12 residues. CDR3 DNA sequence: TGTGCCAGCAGTGACAGGGGAAGGGGTTACACCTTC. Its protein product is CASSDRGRGYTF.

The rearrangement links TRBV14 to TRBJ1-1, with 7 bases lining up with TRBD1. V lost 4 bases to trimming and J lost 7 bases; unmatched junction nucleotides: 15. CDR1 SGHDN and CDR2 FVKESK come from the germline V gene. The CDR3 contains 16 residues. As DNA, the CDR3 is TGTGCCAGCAGCCGAATAGAGAGACAGGGTGGCGGTGAAGCTTTCTTT. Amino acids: CASSRIERQGGGEAFF.

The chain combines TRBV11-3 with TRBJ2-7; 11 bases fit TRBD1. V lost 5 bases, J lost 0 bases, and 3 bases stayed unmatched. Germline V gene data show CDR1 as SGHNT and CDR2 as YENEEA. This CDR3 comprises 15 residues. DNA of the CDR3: TGTGCCAGCAGCCTCGGGACAGGGGGCTCCTACGAGCAGTACTTC. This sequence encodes CASSLGTGGSYEQYF.

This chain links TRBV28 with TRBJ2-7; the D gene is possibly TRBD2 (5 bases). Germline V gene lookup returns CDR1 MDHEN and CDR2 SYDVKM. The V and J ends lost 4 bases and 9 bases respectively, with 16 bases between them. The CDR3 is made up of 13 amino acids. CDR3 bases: TGTGCCAGCAGTTCACTCCAGACTACGGGGCAGTACGTC. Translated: CASSSLQTTGQYV.

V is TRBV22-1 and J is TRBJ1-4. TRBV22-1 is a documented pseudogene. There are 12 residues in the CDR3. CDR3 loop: CASSEYIGGLFF. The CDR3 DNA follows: TGTGCCAGCAGTGAATACATTGGCGGACTGTTTTTT.

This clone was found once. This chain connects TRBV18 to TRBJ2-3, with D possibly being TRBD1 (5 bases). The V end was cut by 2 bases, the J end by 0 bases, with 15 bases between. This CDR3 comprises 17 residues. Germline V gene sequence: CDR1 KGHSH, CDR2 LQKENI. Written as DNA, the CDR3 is TGTGCCAGCTCACCAGGCAGGCTTGGGGCAAGCACAGATACGCAGTATTTT. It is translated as CASSPGRLGASTDTQYF.

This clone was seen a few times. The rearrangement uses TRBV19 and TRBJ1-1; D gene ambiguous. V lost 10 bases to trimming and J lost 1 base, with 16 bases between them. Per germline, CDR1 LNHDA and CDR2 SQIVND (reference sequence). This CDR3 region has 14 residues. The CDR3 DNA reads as TGTGCCACAAAATGGACCGTAGCGAACACTGAAGCTTTCTTT. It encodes CATKWTVANTEAFF.

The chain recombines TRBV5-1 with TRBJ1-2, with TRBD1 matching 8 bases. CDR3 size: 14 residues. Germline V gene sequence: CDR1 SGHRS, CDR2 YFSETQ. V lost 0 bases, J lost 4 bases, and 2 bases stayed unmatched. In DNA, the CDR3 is TGCGCCAGCAGCTTGGATACAGGGGGCTATGGCTACACCTTC. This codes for CASSLDTGGYGYTF.

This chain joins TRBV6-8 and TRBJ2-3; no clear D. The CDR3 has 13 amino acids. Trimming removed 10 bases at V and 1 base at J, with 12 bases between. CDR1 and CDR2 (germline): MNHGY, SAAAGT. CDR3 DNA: TGTGCCATGGGCGTTGTTGGCACAGATACGCAGTATTTT. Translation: CAMGVVGTDTQYF.